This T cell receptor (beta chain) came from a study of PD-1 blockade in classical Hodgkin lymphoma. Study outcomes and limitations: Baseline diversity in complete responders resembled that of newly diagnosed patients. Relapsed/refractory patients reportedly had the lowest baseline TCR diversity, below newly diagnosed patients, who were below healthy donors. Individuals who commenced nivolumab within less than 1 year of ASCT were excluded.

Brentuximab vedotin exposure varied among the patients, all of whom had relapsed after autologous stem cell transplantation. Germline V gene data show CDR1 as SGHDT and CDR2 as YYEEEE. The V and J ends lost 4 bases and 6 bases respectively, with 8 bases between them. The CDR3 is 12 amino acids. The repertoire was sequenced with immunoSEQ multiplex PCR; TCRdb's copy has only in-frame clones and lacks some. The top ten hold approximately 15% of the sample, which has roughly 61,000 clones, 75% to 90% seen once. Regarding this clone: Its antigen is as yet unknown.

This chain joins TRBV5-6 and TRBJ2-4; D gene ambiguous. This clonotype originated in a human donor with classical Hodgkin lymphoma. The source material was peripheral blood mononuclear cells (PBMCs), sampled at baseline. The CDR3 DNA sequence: TGTGCCAGCAGCCAGGTAGGAAACATTCAGTACTTC. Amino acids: CASSQVGNIQYF.